What follows describes a single TCR beta chain. Its target is unknown. The record originates from a study of cytomegalovirus exposure and HLA in healthy donors. Study overall: In a later analysis, it was reported that the 120 or so validation repertoires had been produced on the same platform as the 670 or so repertoires belonging to the first cohort.

Libraries were prepared by immunoSEQ multiplex PCR; TCRdb keeps only in-frame clonotypes and omits some of them. The sample has around 70,000 clones, about 89% seen once. The CDR3 contains 11 residues. CDR1 is MDHEN and CDR2 is SYDVKM in the germline V gene. V was cut by 2 bases and J by 7 bases, with 5 bases left in between. Whole-study findings and limits: Most TCRs appeared rarely, but some public TCRs recurred in many donors. Both high specificity and high sensitivity reportedly marked the classifier's diagnosis of cytomegalovirus status. Researchers catalogued about 150 TCR beta chains as cytomegalovirus-associated.

The chain employs TRBV28 and TRBJ1-1; no firm D call. This receptor was obtained from a man aged 18 to 30 in good health and CMV-seronegative. Input material: PBMCs. The CDR3 region has the DNA TGTGCCAGCAGTTTAATTCATGAAGCTTTCTTT. Translating gives CASSLIHEAFF.